This T cell receptor (beta chain) stems from a study of sequential checkpoint blockade in melanoma. Study-wide context: Each arm's sequence ended with maintenance nivolumab. After nivolumab or ipilimumab alone, about two dozen patients had week-13 rebiopsies.

Using immunoSEQ multiplex PCR, the repertoire was profiled, and TCRdb retains in-frame clones only, with some absent. The table shows 2,500 to 3,000 clones, with around 20% occurring only once. As to treatment: randomized to nivolumab then ipilimumab (arm A) or the reverse (arm B). Worth noting for this clone: The antigen is undetermined.

Study-wide points: PD-L1 staining and CD8+ counts, not mutational load, tracked tumor T-cell clonality.

The CDR3 runs 17 residues. Germline trimming cut 5 bases from V and 3 bases from J; bases unmatched to any gene: 14. Germline V CDR1 and CDR2: LNHDA, SQIVND (reference sequence). This clonotype was sampled from a human donor with melanoma. This rearrangement joins TRBV19 to TRBJ2-3, with 7 positions matching TRBD2. The sequencing here drew on tumor tissue (inferred from file names), taken from a patient given nivolumab and ipilimumab in sequence. As DNA, the CDR3 is TGTGCCAGTAGTTCCTCATGGCGGGAGTACGATACAGATACGCAGTATTTT. Its translation is CASSSSWREYDTDTQYF.